This TCR beta chain was documented in a study of T cell responses to AZD1222 COVID-19 vaccine. Regarding the study as a whole: Repertoire sampling occurred only after the peak T cell response. With dominance at 160-218 and 743-854, vaccine-associated CD4 TCRs spanned spike.

Using immunoSEQ multiplex PCR, the repertoire was profiled, and TCRdb retains in-frame clones only, with some absent. The sample carries about 54,000 clones, about 86% recorded once. In regard to this clone: As yet, its antigen is unknown.

The CDR3 is 13 residues long. The germline CDR1 and CDR2 sequences are MDHEN and SYDVKM. With V trimmed by 3 bases and J by 9 bases, 2 bases remained unmatched. This chain joins TRBV28 and TRBJ2-4, with 10 bases aligning to TRBD1. This sample comprised peripheral blood, obtained 28 days after the second AZD1222 dose. The receptor comes from an adult who received the AZD1222 COVID-19 vaccine. CDR3 nucleotides: TGTGCCAGCAGTTTTGGGGACAGGGGCATTCAGTACTTC. Residues: CASSFGDRGIQYF.